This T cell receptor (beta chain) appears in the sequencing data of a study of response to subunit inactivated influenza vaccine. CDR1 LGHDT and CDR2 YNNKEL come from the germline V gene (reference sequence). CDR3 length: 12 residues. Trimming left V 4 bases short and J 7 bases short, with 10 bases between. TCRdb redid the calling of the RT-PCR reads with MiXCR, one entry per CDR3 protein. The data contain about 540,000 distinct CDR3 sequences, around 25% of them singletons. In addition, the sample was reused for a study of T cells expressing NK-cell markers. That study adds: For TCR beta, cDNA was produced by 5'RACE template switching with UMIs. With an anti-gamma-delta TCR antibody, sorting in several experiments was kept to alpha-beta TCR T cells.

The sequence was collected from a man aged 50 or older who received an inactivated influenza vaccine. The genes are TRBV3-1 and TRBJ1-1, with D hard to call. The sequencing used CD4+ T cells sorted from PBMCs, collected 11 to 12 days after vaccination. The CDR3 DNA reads TGTGCCAGCAGCCGGGGTAGTCATGAAGCTTTCTTT. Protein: CASSRGSHEAFF.